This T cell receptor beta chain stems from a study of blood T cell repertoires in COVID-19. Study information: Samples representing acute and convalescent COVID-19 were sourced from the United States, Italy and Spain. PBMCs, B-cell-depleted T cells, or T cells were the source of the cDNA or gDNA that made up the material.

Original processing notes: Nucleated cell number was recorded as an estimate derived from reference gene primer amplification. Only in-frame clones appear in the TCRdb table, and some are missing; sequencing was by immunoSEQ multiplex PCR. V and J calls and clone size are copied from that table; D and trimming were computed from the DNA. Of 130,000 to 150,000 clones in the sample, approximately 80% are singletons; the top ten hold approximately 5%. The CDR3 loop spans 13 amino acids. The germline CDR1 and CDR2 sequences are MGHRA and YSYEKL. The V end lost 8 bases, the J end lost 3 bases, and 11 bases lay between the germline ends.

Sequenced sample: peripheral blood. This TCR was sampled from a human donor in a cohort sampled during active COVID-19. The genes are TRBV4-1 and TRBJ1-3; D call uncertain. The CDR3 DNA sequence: TGCGCCAGCCCCAGAGGTTTTGGAAACACCATATATTTT. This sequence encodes CASPRGFGNTIYF.